A selection of T cell receptor beta chains follows, all from one sample in a study of a mutant IDH1 vaccine in newly diagnosed glioma. No antigen has been identified for these receptors. Assay used: immunoSEQ multiplex PCR; TCRdb lists only in-frame clones, some missing. The table includes around 39,000 clones, 84% detected once. The sequenced sample was PBMCs, obtained from a glioma patient whose treatment included an IDH1 peptide vaccine. All receptors derive from a woman under 30 with glioma. Some clones in this sample may be carry-over from other donors' samples. Each CDR3 is given with its conserved first and last residue. A D gene is named only where the DNA matches it firmly. The size entry is marked missing in some rows and otherwise reads once, few, many or a size class.

v_call,j_call,d_call,clone_size,cdr3_nt,cdr3_aa
TRBV5-1,TRBJ2-2,TRBD2,-,TGCGCCAGCAGCTCCGGACTAGCGGGGGGGCCGGACACCGGGGAGCTGTTTTTT,CASSSGLAGGPDTGELFF
TRBV7-9,TRBJ2-7,TRBD1,-,TGTGCCAGCAGCTTAGAACAGGGGGTATTGTACGAGCAGTACTTC,CASSLEQGVLYEQYF
TRBV29-1,TRBJ2-7,-,-,TGCAGCGTTGGGGGGATAGCAGAGCTCGAGCAGTACTTC,CSVGGIAELEQYF
TRBV18,TRBJ2-7,-,-,TGTGCCAGCTCCCGACAGGAGGCCTACGAGCAGTACTTC,CASSRQEAYEQYF
TRBV2,TRBJ1-4,-,-,TGTGCCAGCAGTGAAATTGTGACAGCCACCGAAAAACTGTTTTTT,CASSEIVTATEKLFF
TRBV2,TRBJ1-2,-,-,TGTGCCAGCAGGAGGGACGGTCTAGCTAACTATGGCTACACCTTC,CASRRDGLANYGYTF
TRBV19,TRBJ2-1,-,-,TGTGCCAGTAGTATAGATAGTGGGGGGCTAAGTTACAATGAGCAGTTCTTC,CASSIDSGGLSYNEQFF
TRBV11-3,TRBJ2-1,-,-,TGTGCCAGCAGCCACCCAGGAGCTTCGGGGAACAATGAGCAGTTCTTC,CASSHPGASGNNEQFF
TRBV30,TRBJ1-1,-,-,TGTGCCTGGAAACTGAACACTGAAGCTTTCTTT,CAWKLNTEAFF
TRBV27,TRBJ1-5,-,-,TGTGCCAGCAGGATGGATCATGGGGCTGGCAATCAGCCCCAGCATTTT,CASRMDHGAGNQPQHF
TRBV19,TRBJ2-2,-,-,TGTGCCAGTAAATCTTTCTACACCGGGGAGCTGTTTTTT,CASKSFYTGELFF
TRBV9,TRBJ1-5,-,once,TGTGCCAGCAGCGTAGAAGGAAGTCAGCCCCAGCATTTT,CASSVEGSQPQHF
TRBV25-1,TRBJ2-2,TRBD2,-,TGTGCCAGCAGTGATTTTCGGACTAGCGCCGGGGAGCTGTTTTTT,CASSDFRTSAGELFF
TRBV10-1,TRBJ2-3,-,once,TGCGCCAGCAGTGAATCGCGTTTAGCAGATACGCAGTATTTT,CASSESRLADTQYF
TRBV9,TRBJ2-2,TRBD2,-,TGTGCCAGCAGCCCCCGGACTAGCGGGGGGGCCGACACCGGGGAGCTGTTTTTT,CASSPRTSGGADTGELFF
TRBV19,TRBJ1-1,-,-,TGTGCCAGTAGTATAAGAGGGGCTGAAGCTTTCTTT,CASSIRGAEAFF
TRBV9,TRBJ1-3,-,-,TGTGCCAGCAGCCCTGGGGAGAGTCTCTATCAACGCGACACCATATATTTT,CASSPGESLYQRDTIYF
TRBV27,TRBJ1-4,-,-,TGTGCCAGCAGTTTGTACAGGGCTGAAAAACTGTTTTTT,CASSLYRAEKLFF
TRBV7-7,TRBJ2-5,TRBD2,-,TGTGCTAGCAGCCAGACTAGCGGGAGAGGGACCCAGTACTTC,CASSQTSGRGTQYF
TRBV5-4,TRBJ2-7,-,-,TGTGCCAGCAGCTTCCCCCCCAACTACGAGCAGTACTTC,CASSFPPNYEQYF
TRBV7-2,TRBJ1-1,-,-,TGTGCCAGCAGCGAAAAGGGTGTCGTACCGATGGCTGAAGCTTTCTTT,CASSEKGVVPMAEAFF
TRBV6-5,TRBJ2-3,TRBD2,-,TGTGCCAGCAAAAGCGGGGGGGGTAGCACGCAGTATTTT,CASKSGGGSTQYF
TRBV5-5,TRBJ2-3,-,-,TGTGCCAGCAGCTTGGCTACAGATACGCAGTATTTT,CASSLATDTQYF
TRBV12-5,TRBJ1-2,-,once,TGTGCTAGTGGTTTGCCCCCGGGGGGCTACACCTTC,CASGLPPGGYTF
TRBV2,TRBJ2-3,TRBD2,-,TGTGCCAGTACCGACTGGGCGGGGGGAACTGGAACGCAGTATTTT,CASTDWAGGTGTQYF
TRBV27,TRBJ2-7,TRBD1,-,TGTGCCAGCAGAACCGGGACAGGGAGCTCCTACGAGCAGTACTTC,CASRTGTGSSYEQYF
TRBV21-1,TRBJ2-2,-,-,TGTGCCAGCAGCAAAGTCTGCGGCTCTTTCATCCTTAACACCGGGGAGCTGTTTTTT,CASSKVCGSFILNTGELFF
TRBV19,TRBJ2-3,-,once,TGTGCCAGTAGTCTACGGCAGGGGATGGGGCGAGATACGCAGTATTTT,CASSLRQGMGRDTQYF
TRBV14,TRBJ2-2,-,-,TGTGCCAGCAGCCAAGGACTAACGACGGCCACCGGGGAGCTGTTTTTT,CASSQGLTTATGELFF
TRBV9,TRBJ1-1,-,-,TGTGCCAGCAGCGGAGTAGGGGACACTGAAGCTTTCTTT,CASSGVGDTEAFF
TRBV11-1,TRBJ2-1,TRBD1,-,TGTGCCAGCAGCCAACGACAGGGCTCGTCAAATGAGCAGTTCTTC,CASSQRQGSSNEQFF
TRBV9,TRBJ2-5,-,-,TGTGCCAGCAGCGTAGGAGGGATAGACAGCCAAGAGACCCAGTACTTC,CASSVGGIDSQETQYF
TRBV27,TRBJ1-1,TRBD1,-,TGTGCCAGCAGTTTAGACAGGGACACTGAAGCTTTCTTT,CASSLDRDTEAFF
TRBV12-5,TRBJ2-1,TRBD1,-,TGTGCTAGTGGTTTGGCCATGGGGACAGCCGATTACAATGAGCAGTTCTTC,CASGLAMGTADYNEQFF
TRBV19,TRBJ2-7,-,-,TGTGCCAGTAGTGCGCGGACTGCGGACAGCTACGAGCAGTACTTC,CASSARTADSYEQYF
TRBV12-5,TRBJ2-1,TRBD2,-,TGTGCTAGTGGTTTGGTAACGGGAGGTGGTGAGCAGTTCTTC,CASGLVTGGGEQFF
TRBV11-3,TRBJ2-1,-,-,TGTGCCAGCAGCTCGGGGGGCAGGGCAGCCCTCTCCTACAATGAGCAGTTCTTC,CASSSGGRAALSYNEQFF
TRBV7-8,TRBJ1-1,-,-,TGTGCCAGCAGCTTATTGGGGGGAATGAACACTGAAGCTTTCTTT,CASSLLGGMNTEAFF
TRBV6-5,TRBJ2-3,-,-,TGTGCCAGCAGTTATGGCACAGATACGCAGTATTTT,CASSYGTDTQYF
TRBV19,TRBJ1-2,-,-,TGTGCCAGTACCAGGGAGAACTATGGCTACACCTTC,CASTRENYGYTF
TRBV19,TRBJ1-1,-,-,TGTGCCAGTAGTATGAATGGAGTTTACACTGAAGCTTTCTTT,CASSMNGVYTEAFF
TRBV19,TRBJ2-1,-,-,TGTGCCAGTAGACGATCCGGGACTTACAATGAGCAGTTCTTC,CASRRSGTYNEQFF
TRBV11-3,TRBJ2-2,-,-,TGTGCCAGCAGCTTAGGCGCAACGAACACCGGGGAGCTGTTTTTT,CASSLGATNTGELFF
TRBV6-4,TRBJ2-7,TRBD2,-,TGTGCCAGCAGTGCGACTAGCATCCACGAGCAGTACTTC,CASSATSIHEQYF
TRBV18,TRBJ2-7,TRBD1,-,TGTGCCAGCTCCAGGGACAGGGGATACGAGCAGTACTTC,CASSRDRGYEQYF
TRBV15,TRBJ1-1,-,-,TGTGCCACCAGCAGAGATAGGATGGGGACTGAAGCTTTCTTT,CATSRDRMGTEAFF
TRBV7-3,TRBJ1-2,TRBD1,-,TGTGCCAGCAGCTTATCCCCGGGACAGGGCGACTATGGCTACACCTTC,CASSLSPGQGDYGYTF
TRBV19,TRBJ1-3,-,-,TGTGCCAGTAGTATACTGGAAGGAAACACCATATATTTT,CASSILEGNTIYF
TRBV9,TRBJ2-7,-,-,TGTGCCAGCAACCGGGCCGGCATCTACGAGCAGTACTTC,CASNRAGIYEQYF
TRBV6-1,TRBJ1-2,-,-,TGTGCCAGCAGTGAACTGGGTTGGAACTATGGCTACACCTTC,CASSELGWNYGYTF
TRBV7-9,TRBJ2-7,TRBD1,-,TGTGCCAGCAGCTTAAGGGACCCGGGACAGGCCTACGAGCAGTACTTC,CASSLRDPGQAYEQYF
TRBV6-4,TRBJ2-2,TRBD1,few,TGTGCCAGCAGTGACTCGGGGACAGAAAACACCGGGGAGCTGTTTTTT,CASSDSGTENTGELFF
TRBV11-3,TRBJ2-7,-,-,TGTGCCAGCAGCCAAGTCTACGAGCAGTACTTC,CASSQVYEQYF
TRBV5-6,TRBJ1-1,-,-,TGTGCCAGCAGCTTCGGGGGCTCTGAAGCTTTCTTT,CASSFGGSEAFF
TRBV7-3,TRBJ2-6,-,-,TGTGCCAGCGGTTCTGGGGCCAACGTCCTGACTTTC,CASGSGANVLTF